The next 9 T cell receptor beta chains were all read from a single sample in a study of spatial heterogeneity in lung cancer. Points from the study as a whole: Counts of expanded intratumoral alpha and beta TCRs tracked tumor mutation counts.

These receptors have no identified antigens. Via MiXCR, TCRdb re-called the 5' RACE reads, giving one row per CDR3 protein. The data hold some 990 distinct CDR3 sequences, with about 33% observed a single time. Time point: sample taken at primary tumor resection. The sequences come from lung tumor tissue, collected at surgery. All receptors come from a male donor with early-stage non-small cell lung cancer.

The rearrangement uses TRBV12-3 or TRBV12-4 and TRBJ2-7; no reliable D call. The CDR3 is 12 residues long. V lost 6 bases and J 3 bases, leaving 9 bases between the germline ends. The CDR3 protein is CASSATNYEQYF. CDR3 in DNA: TGTGCCAGCAGCGCCACAAACTACGAGCAGTACTTC.

This rearrangement joins TRBV4-2 to TRBJ1-5; 7 positions match TRBD1. The J segment lost 5 bases and the V segment lost 4 bases, leaving 8 bases of the junction unmatched. The germline CDR1 and CDR2 sequences are LGHNA and YNFKEQ. The CDR3 is 15 amino acids. DNA of the CDR3: TGTGCCAGCAGCCTACAGGGGATGGAGGATCAGCCCCAGCATTTT. This translates into CASSLQGMEDQPQHF.

V gene TRBV4-2 combines with J gene TRBJ2-7; 8 bases line up with TRBD1. Germline V gene sequence: CDR1 LGHNA, CDR2 YNFKEQ. J lost 3 bases, V lost 0 bases, and 4 bases had no gene match. This CDR3 has 15 amino acids. In nucleotides, the CDR3 is TGTGCCAGCAGCCAAGATGGGGGACAGGTCTACGAGCAGTACTTC. Protein sequence: CASSQDGGQVYEQYF.

By proportion, this clonotype is medium-sized. The chain combines TRBV3-1 with TRBJ2-5, with 7 bases lining up with TRBD2. The V and J ends lost 2 bases and 5 bases, in that order; junction bases with no gene match: 5. The CDR3 runs to 14 residues. In germline, CDR1 is LGHDT, CDR2 YNNKEL (reference sequence). The CDR3 region has the DNA TGTGCCAGCAGCCAAAGGGACTATGAGGAGACCCAGTACTTC. Residues: CASSQRDYEETQYF.

The chain joins TRBV6-5 to TRBJ1-5; possible D gene TRBD1, 5 bases. V lost 6 bases, J lost 7 bases, and 13 bases lay in between. The CDR3 has 13 residues. The germline V gene has CDR1 MNHEY and CDR2 SVGAGI. CDR3 nucleotide sequence: TGTGCCAGCAGCCTAAGGAGGGACCAGCCCCAGCATTTT. Translating gives CASSLRRDQPQHF.

By its share, this clonotype is large. The rearrangement joins TRBV12-3 or TRBV12-4 to TRBJ2-1; 9 bases map to TRBD1. The CDR3 is 15 residues long. V lost 4 bases, J lost 7 bases, and 8 bases stayed unmatched. CDR3 sequence: CASSYRGQVGNEQFF. CDR3 in DNA: TGTGCCAGCAGTTACAGGGGGCAGGTTGGGAATGAGCAGTTCTTC.

This clonotype is deemed large. The rearrangement links TRBV10-3 to TRBJ1-2; tentative D call: TRBD1 (5 bases). Germline CDR1 ENHRY, CDR2 SYGVKD. The CDR3 runs to 16 residues. V was clipped by 4 bases and J by 0 bases, with 15 bases between them. The CDR3 region has the DNA TGTGCCATCAGTGGGATTCAGGGACCAGCTAACTATGGCTACACCTTC. This encodes CAISGIQGPANYGYTF.

This clonotype was picked up a small number of times. Being one base from a much bigger clone, this may be a read error. The chain carries TRBV2 and TRBJ1-6; 8 bases match TRBD1. The CDR3 is made up of 14 amino acids. Germline V gives CDR1 SNHLY, CDR2 FYNNEI. This chain's CDR3 is CVSTGGLYNSPLHF. CDR3 nucleotides: TGTGTCAGCACAGGGGGTCTCTATAATTCACCCCTCCACTTT.

This clonotype is deemed large. The CDR3: CSARSTSGRSVQETQYF. DNA of the CDR3: TGCAGTGCTAGATCAACTAGCGGGAGGAGTGTACAAGAGACCCAGTACTTC. The chain employs TRBV20-1 and TRBJ2-5, with 12 bases aligning to TRBD2. The CDR3 loop spans 17 amino acids. The V gene end was trimmed by 2 bases and the J gene end by 2 bases; junction bases not matched to a gene: 9. Per germline, CDR1 DFQATT and CDR2 SNEGSKA (reference sequence).